The 21 T cell receptor beta chains below were found in one sample sequenced in a study of T cell responses to AZD1222 COVID-19 vaccine. Sequencing used immunoSEQ multiplex PCR; TCRdb keeps in-frame clones, though not all of them. Of about 130,000 clones listed, roughly 93% are singletons. This material consisted of peripheral blood, taken 28 days after the second AZD1222 dose. These receptors were collected from an adult who received the AZD1222 COVID-19 vaccine.

This clone was seen a single time. The chain has TRBV20-1 and TRBJ1-1, with D maybe TRBD1 (5 bases). Germline lookup yields CDR1 DFQATT and CDR2 SNEGSKA (reference sequence). The CDR3 sequence is 12 residues long. V was clipped by 6 bases and J by 6 bases, with 14 bases between them. The CDR3 spells CSASRGEAEAFF. Written as DNA, the CDR3 is TGCAGTGCCAGTAGGGGAGAGGCTGAAGCTTTCTTT.

J is TRBJ1-4 and V is TRBV18; a weak D match, TRBD1 (5 bases). V was pared by 8 bases and J by 5 bases, with 12 bases between. The CDR3 sequence is 13 residues long. Germline CDR1 and CDR2: KGHSH and LQKENI. CDR3 sequence reads: CASTGDQNEKLFF. Written as DNA, the CDR3 is TGTGCCAGCACTGGGGACCAGAATGAAAAACTGTTTTTT.

V gene TRBV6-5 combines with J gene TRBJ2-7; D gene unclear. Looked up from germline, CDR1 is MNHEY and CDR2 is SVGAGI. The CDR3 extends over 13 amino acids. Deletions cut 0 bases from V and 3 bases from J, with 6 bases between. DNA of the CDR3: TGTGCCAGCAGTTACTCGACGGGCTACGAGCAGTACTTC. Its translation: CASSYSTGYEQYF.

The CDR3 coding sequence is TGCAGCGCGGAGATGAAGGATTATGAGCAGTTCTTC. Encoded protein: CSAEMKDYEQFF. The rearrangement uses TRBV29-1 and TRBJ2-1; D unresolved. The germline V and J ends were trimmed by 7 bases and 8 bases, with 15 bases remaining between them. Germline V gene sequence: CDR1 SQVTM, CDR2 ANQGSEA. This CDR3 contains 12 residues.

V usage is TRBV28 and J usage is TRBJ2-7; D may be TRBD2 (5 bases). V was cut by 4 bases and J by 1 base, with 17 bases left in between. From germline, CDR1 is MDHEN and CDR2 SYDVKM. This CDR3 comprises 16 residues. The CDR3 region is CASSYGLRRGSYEQYF. Here the CDR3 DNA reads TGTGCCAGCAGTTATGGCCTGCGTCGAGGGTCCTACGAGCAGTACTTC.

This rearrangement joins TRBV3-1 (or the pseudogene TRBV3-2) to TRBJ1-5; possibly TRBD1 for D (6 bases). CDR1 and CDR2 from the germline V gene are LGHDT and YNNKEL (reference sequence). This CDR3 has 17 amino acids. The V and J ends lost 3 bases and 4 bases respectively, with 19 bases between them. This chain's CDR3 is CASSHKAHHRENQPQHF. CDR3 DNA sequence: TGTGCCAGCAGCCATAAAGCGCACCACAGGGAAAATCAGCCCCAGCATTTT.

The chain carries TRBV5-8 and TRBJ2-5, with D uncertain. Trimming cost V 2 bases and J 1 base, with 6 bases left between them. CDR3 size: 13 residues. CDR1 and CDR2 (germline): SGHTS, YDEGEE. In DNA form, the CDR3 reads TGTGCCAGCAGCTTATGGCGCCAAGAGACCCAGTACTTC. Translated: CASSLWRQETQYF.

This chain uses TRBV12-5 with TRBJ1-5; no firm D call. V lost 3 bases to trimming and J lost 6 bases, with 15 bases between them. Per germline, CDR1 LGHNT and CDR2 FRNRAP. The CDR3 contains 15 residues. In nucleotides, the CDR3 is TGTGCTAGTGGTTTAACGAGAGTGGGAGGTCAGCCCCAGCATTTT. It is translated as CASGLTRVGGQPQHF.

This rearrangement joins TRBV28 to TRBJ2-2; D is perhaps TRBD2 (6 bases). With 5 bases removed from V and 0 bases from J, the gap between germline ends came to 13 bases. The CDR3 is 16 amino acids. Germline assignment: CDR1 MDHEN and CDR2 SYDVKM. The CDR3 DNA follows: TGTGCCAGCAGTCCCTACGGGGGAGCGAACACCGGGGAGCTGTTTTTT. It encodes CASSPYGGANTGELFF.

This rearrangement joins TRBV28 to TRBJ1-6; the D gene is possibly TRBD1 (6 bases). Per the germline V gene, CDR1 is MDHEN and CDR2 is SYDVKM. This CDR3 has 17 amino acids. Trimming cost V 6 bases and J 3 bases, with 18 bases left between them. The CDR3 spells CASSSRAGALYNSPLHF. CDR3 in DNA: TGTGCCAGCAGCTCCCGGGCAGGGGCCCTCTATAATTCACCCCTCCACTTT.

The rearrangement uses TRBV5-4 and TRBJ2-1, with TRBD2 matching 8 bases. The CDR3 contains 15 residues. Trimming took 3 bases from V and 7 from J; bases not matched to a gene: 9. Germline assignment: CDR1 SGHNT and CDR2 YYREEE (reference sequence). For the CDR3, the DNA is TGTGCCAGCAGCTGGAGAGCGGGGGCGGGGAATGAGCAGTTCTTC. As protein: CASSWRAGAGNEQFF.

V usage is TRBV4-2 and J usage is TRBJ2-7; unclear D gene. The CDR3 runs to 12 residues. The germline gives CDR1 LGHNA, CDR2 YNFKEQ. Trimming pared 0 bases from V and 7 bases from J, leaving 7 bases between. In DNA, the CDR3 is TGTGCCAGCAGCCAAGAGACGGCTGAGCAGTACTTC. Protein: CASSQETAEQYF.

The J gene is TRBJ1-5, the V gene TRBV6-2 or TRBV6-3; D unclear. Germline lookup yields CDR1 MNHEY and CDR2 SVGEGT. This CDR3 contains 12 residues. The germline V and J ends were trimmed by 0 bases and 7 bases, with 4 bases remaining between them. The CDR3 is CASSYSGQPQHF. The CDR3 DNA follows: TGTGCCAGCAGTTACTCTGGGCAGCCCCAGCATTTT.

This chain joins TRBV30 and TRBJ2-5; D may be TRBD1 (6 bases). The germline gives CDR1 GTSNPN, CDR2 SVGIG (reference sequence). This CDR3 spans 13 amino acids. Trimming pared 3 bases from V and 0 bases from J, leaving 8 bases between. CDR3 coding DNA: TGTGCCTGGAGGGGGACATACCAAGAGACCCAGTACTTC. The encoded protein is CAWRGTYQETQYF.

Only one count was recorded for this clone. The chain joins TRBV11-3 to TRBJ1-6; D gene ambiguous. CDR1 is SGHNT and CDR2 is YENEEA in the germline V gene. V was pared by 0 bases and J by 7 bases, with 4 bases between. The CDR3 consists of 13 residues. CDR3 amino acids: CASSLDGNSPLHF. The CDR3 bases are TGTGCCAGCAGCTTAGATGGGAATTCACCCCTCCACTTT. The variable domain in full, completed from reference TRBV11-3 and TRBJ1-6, reads EAGVVQSPRYKIIEKKQPVAFWCNPISGHNTLYWYLQNLGQGPELLIRYENEEAVDDSQLPKDRFSAERLKGVDSTLKIQPAELGDSAVYLCASSLDGNSPLHFGNGTRLTVT.

This chain links TRBV28 with TRBJ2-7, with 7 bases lining up with TRBD2. The V segment lost 3 bases and the J segment 9 bases; nucleotides outside the gene matches: 8. The CDR3 loop spans 13 amino acids. Germline-derived CDR1 and CDR2 are MDHEN and SYDVKM. The CDR3 loop reads CASSLSGALGQYF. CDR3 DNA: TGTGCCAGCAGTTTGAGCGGGGCCCTCGGGCAGTACTTC. Full variable domain (remainder filled in from reference TRBV28 and TRBJ2-7): DVKVTQSSRYLVKRTGEKVFLECVQDMDHENMFWYRQDPGLGLRLIYFSYDVKMKEKGDIPEGYSVSREKKERFSLILESASTNQTSMYLCASSLSGALGQYFGPGTRLTVT.

This chain links TRBV29-1 with TRBJ1-2, with 8 bases aligning to TRBD1. CDR1 is SQVTM and CDR2 is ANQGSEA in the germline V gene. The CDR3 spans 13 residues. Trimming at V came to 8 bases and at J to 2 bases, leaving 7 bases not matched to a gene. This CDR3 reads CSTDRGYNYGYTF. CDR3 in DNA: TGCAGCACCGACAGGGGCTACAACTATGGCTACACCTTC.

The V and J genes are TRBV11-3 and TRBJ1-1; D not certain. Trimming shortened V by 1 base and J by 5 bases, and 2 bases separated the two germline ends. CDR3 length: 11 amino acids. Germline CDR1 is SGHNT and CDR2 is YENEEA. The CDR3 DNA follows: TGTGCCAGCAGCTTAGGAACTGAAGCTTTCTTT. This gives the protein CASSLGTEAFF.

The CDR3 DNA reads as TGTGCCAGCACTCGTGAAAACTATGGCTACACCTTC. Translating gives CASTRENYGYTF. The chain employs TRBV7-9 and TRBJ1-2; no firm D call. Between the trimmed V and J ends, which lost 7 bases and 2 bases, there was a span of 8 bases. The length of the CDR3 is 12 residues. Per the germline V gene, CDR1 is SEHNR and CDR2 is FQNEAQ (reference sequence). Filled out from reference TRBV7-9 and TRBJ1-2, the complete variable domain reads DTGVSQNPRHKITKRGQNVTFRCDPISEHNRLYWYRQTLGQGPEFLTYFQNEAQLEKSRLLSDRFSAERPKGSFSTLEIQRTEQGDSAMYLCASTRENYGYTFGSGTRLTVV.

V usage is TRBV5-1 and J usage is TRBJ2-5; 7 bases are a match to TRBD1. The V gene end was trimmed by 0 bases and the J gene end by 4 bases; junction bases not matched to a gene: 6. The CDR3 loop spans 15 amino acids. Germline CDR1 and CDR2: SGHRS and YFSETQ. The CDR3 coding sequence is TGCGCCAGCAGCTTGGGACAGGGTTTGGGAGAGACCCAGTACTTC. Translating it yields CASSLGQGLGETQYF.

This rearrangement joins TRBV6-4 to TRBJ2-1; D might be TRBD1 (6 bases). Between the trimmed V and J ends, which lost 0 bases and 6 bases, there was a span of 9 bases. Germline CDR1 and CDR2: MRHNA and SNTAGT. This CDR3 has 14 amino acids. In nucleotides, the CDR3 is TGTGCCAGCAGTGACTCGGTAGGGGGCAATGAGCAGTTCTTC. Protein product: CASSDSVGGNEQFF.